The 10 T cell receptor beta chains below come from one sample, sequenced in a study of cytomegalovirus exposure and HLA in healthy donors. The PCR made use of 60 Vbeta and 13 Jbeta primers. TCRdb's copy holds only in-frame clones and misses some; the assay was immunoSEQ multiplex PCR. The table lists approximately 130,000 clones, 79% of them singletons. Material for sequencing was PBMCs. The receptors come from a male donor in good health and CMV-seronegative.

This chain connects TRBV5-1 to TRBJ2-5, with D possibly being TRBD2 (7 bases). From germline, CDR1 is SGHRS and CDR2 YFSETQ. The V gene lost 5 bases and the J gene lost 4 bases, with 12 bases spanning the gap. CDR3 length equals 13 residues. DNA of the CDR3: TGCGCCAGCAGTCGGGGGGCGGGAGAGACCCAGTACTTC. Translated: CASSRGAGETQYF.

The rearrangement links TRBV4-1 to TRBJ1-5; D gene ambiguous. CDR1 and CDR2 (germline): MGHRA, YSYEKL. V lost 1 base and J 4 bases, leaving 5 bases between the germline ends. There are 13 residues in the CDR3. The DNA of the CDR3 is TGCGCCAGCAGCCAAGCTTTGAATCAGCCCCAGCATTTT. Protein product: CASSQALNQPQHF.

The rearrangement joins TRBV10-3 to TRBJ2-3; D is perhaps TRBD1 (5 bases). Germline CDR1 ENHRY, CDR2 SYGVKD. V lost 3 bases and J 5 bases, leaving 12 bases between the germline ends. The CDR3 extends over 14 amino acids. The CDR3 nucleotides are TGTGCCATCAGTGATAGGGGCACGGGAGATACGCAGTATTTT. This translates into CAISDRGTGDTQYF.

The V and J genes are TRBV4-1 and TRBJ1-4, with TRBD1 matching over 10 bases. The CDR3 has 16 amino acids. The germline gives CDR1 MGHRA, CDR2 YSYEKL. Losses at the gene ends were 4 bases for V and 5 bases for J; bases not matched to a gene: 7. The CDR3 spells CASSPIPGQGNEKLFF. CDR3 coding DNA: TGCGCCAGCAGCCCGATTCCGGGACAGGGGAATGAAAAACTGTTTTTT.

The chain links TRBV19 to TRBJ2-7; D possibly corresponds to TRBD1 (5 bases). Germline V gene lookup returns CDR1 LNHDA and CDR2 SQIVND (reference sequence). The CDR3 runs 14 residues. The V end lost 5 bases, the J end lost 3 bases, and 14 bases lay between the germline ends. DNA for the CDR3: TGTGCCAGTAGTCCCGCGGACACTTACTACGAGCAGTACTTC. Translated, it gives CASSPADTYYEQYF.

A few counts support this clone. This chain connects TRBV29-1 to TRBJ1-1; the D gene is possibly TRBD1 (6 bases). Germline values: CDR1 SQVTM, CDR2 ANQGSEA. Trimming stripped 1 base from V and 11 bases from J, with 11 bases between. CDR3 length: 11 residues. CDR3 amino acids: CSVEGQGTAFF. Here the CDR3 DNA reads TGCAGCGTTGAAGGGCAGGGGACGGCTTTCTTT.

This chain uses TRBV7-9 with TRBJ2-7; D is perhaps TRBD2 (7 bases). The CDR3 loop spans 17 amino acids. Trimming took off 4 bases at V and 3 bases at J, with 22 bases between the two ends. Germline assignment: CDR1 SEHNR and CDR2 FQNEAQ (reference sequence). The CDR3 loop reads CASSSVAGRGTIYEQYF. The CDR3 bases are TGTGCCAGCAGCTCTGTGGCGGGGAGGGGGACTATCTACGAGCAGTACTTC.

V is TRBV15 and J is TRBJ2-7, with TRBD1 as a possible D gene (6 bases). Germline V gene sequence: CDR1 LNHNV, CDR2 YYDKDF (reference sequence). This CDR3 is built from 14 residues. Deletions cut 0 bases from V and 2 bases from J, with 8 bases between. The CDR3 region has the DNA TGTGCCACCAGCAGAGATCAGGGGACCTACGAGCAGTACTTC. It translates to CATSRDQGTYEQYF.

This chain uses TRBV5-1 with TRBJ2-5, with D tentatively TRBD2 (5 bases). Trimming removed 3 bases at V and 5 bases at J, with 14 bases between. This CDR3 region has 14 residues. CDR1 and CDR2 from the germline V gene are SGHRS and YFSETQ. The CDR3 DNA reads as TGCGCCAGCAGCTCCTCGCTTAGCGCGGAGACCCAGTACTTC. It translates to CASSSSLSAETQYF.

The CDR3 loop reads CASSLWVREGEKLFF. The CDR3 DNA sequence: TGTGCCAGCAGCTTATGGGTCAGGGAGGGTGAAAAACTGTTTTTT. J is TRBJ1-4 and V is TRBV7-2; the D gene is possibly TRBD1 (5 bases). CDR3 length: 15 amino acids. Germline values: CDR1 SGHTA, CDR2 FQGNSA. The V and J ends lost 2 bases and 7 bases respectively, with 14 bases between them.